The subject of this entry is one T cell receptor beta chain. Its antigen is unknown. No per-base quality is available; no much larger clone lies one base away. Collaborating institutions collected whole blood in K2EDTA tubes following their own protocols. For TCRbeta analysis, collaborator samples were shipped as frozen whole blood, as isolated PBMCs, or as DNA extracted from either sample type. The immunoSEQ Assay, a bias-controlled multiplex PCR, was used to amplify TCRbeta CDR3 regions from genomic DNA. The source study handled its data this way. Nucleated cell counts per sample were estimated from amplification of reference gene primers within the assay. To quantify the absolute abundance of each unique TCRbeta CDR3 rearrangement, sequence reads were collapsed and filtered. For each sample, productive Simpson clonality was calculated as the square root of Simpson's diversity index over productive rearrangements. This is the immuneACCESS table as TCRdb keeps it, with only in-frame sequences that have V and J called. A part of the clones is gone; compared with another copy, unresolved V genes explain less than half, and the rest is unexplained. D and trimming come from the DNA, and the V and J calls and clone size come from that table. The sample table shows under 150,000 clones, and 79% are seen once. Clones ranked in the top ten supply about 3.6% of the sample.

The data were obtained in a study of blood T cell repertoires in COVID-19 (dated by TCRdb to between 2020 and 2021). Study-level background: Collaborator samples came from the United States, Italy and Spain and covered acute and convalescent phases of COVID-19. The prospective study material was composed of cDNA or gDNA derived from T cells, B-cell-depleted T cells, or PBMCs. Deeply sampled blood TCRbeta repertoires from subjects exposed to, actively infected with, or recovered from COVID-19 were included in the dataset. The repertoires were released in a freely available public database meant as a resource for research on the immune response to SARS-CoV-2. The samples were drawn from the first 160 participants of the ongoing ImmuneRACE study and from more than 1,000 subjects provided by 6 global collaborators. A de-identified subject ID, COVID-19 status, age in years and sex were almost always included in the sample metadata. Where available, HLA class I and class II types were obtained from metadata supplied by the sample provider rather than from assay-based typing.

General study outcomes and caveats: The amount of clinical and demographic metadata varied by source and participant and was provided uncurated.

The CDR3, cysteine through phenylalanine, is 15 amino acids long. Only CDR3 DNA remains: 45 bases, in frame from the first base. The trim is 1 base for V and 7 bases for J, with a gap of 12 bases between the germline ends. Looking up the germline V gene yields CDR1 SGHRS and CDR2 YFSETQ. The sample taken for sequencing was peripheral blood. Here the chain combines TRBV5-1 and TRBJ1-6; no D gene is confidently identified. This receptor was identified in a man in his 60s with acute or convalescent COVID-19. The DNA sequence is TGCGCCAGCAGCTTGTCTAACCGGTTAAATTCACCCCTCCACTTT. Protein translation: CASSLSNRLNSPLHF.